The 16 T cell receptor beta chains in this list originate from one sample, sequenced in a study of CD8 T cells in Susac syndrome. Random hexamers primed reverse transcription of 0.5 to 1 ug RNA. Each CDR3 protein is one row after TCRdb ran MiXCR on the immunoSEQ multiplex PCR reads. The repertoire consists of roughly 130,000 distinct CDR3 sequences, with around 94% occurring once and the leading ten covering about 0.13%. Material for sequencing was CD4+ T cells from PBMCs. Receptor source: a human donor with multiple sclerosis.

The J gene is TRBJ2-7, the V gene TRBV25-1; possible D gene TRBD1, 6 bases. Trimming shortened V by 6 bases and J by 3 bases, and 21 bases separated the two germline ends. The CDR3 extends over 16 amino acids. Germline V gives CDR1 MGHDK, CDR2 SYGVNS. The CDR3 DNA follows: TGTGCCAGCAGGCCCCCAAGGACAGCCCGGGGCTACGAGCAGTACTTC. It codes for CASRPPRTARGYEQYF.

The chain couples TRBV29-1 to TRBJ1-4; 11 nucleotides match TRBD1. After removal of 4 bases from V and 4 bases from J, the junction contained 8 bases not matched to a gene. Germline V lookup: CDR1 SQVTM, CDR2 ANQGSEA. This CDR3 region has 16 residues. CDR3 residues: CSVGGDRGTLNEKLFF. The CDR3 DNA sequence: TGCAGCGTTGGAGGGGACAGGGGGACCCTTAATGAAAAACTGTTTTTT.

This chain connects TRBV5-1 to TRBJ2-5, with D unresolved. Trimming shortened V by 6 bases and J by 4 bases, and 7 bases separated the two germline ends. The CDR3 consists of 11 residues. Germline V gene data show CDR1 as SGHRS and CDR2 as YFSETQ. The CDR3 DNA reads TGCGCCAGCACGATCGGAGAGACCCAGTACTTC. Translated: CASTIGETQYF. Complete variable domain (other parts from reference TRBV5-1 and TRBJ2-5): KAGVTQTPRYLIKTRGQQVTLSCSPISGHRSVSWYQQTPGQGLQFLFEYFSETQRNKGNFPGRFSGRQFSNSRSEMNVSTLELGDSALYLCASTIGETQYFGPGTRLLVL.

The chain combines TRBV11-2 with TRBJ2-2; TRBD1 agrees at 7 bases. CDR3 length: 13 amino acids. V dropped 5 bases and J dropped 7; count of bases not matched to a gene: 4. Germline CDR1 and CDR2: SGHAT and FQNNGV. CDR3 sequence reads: CASSANRGGELFF. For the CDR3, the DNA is TGTGCCAGCAGCGCAAACAGGGGCGGGGAGCTGTTTTTT.

The CDR3 here is CASSTHGRQGNYGYTF. The CDR3 DNA reads TGTGCCAGTAGTACCCACGGACGACAGGGAAACTATGGCTACACCTTC. The V and J genes are TRBV19 and TRBJ1-2; 7 bases agree with TRBD1. This CDR3 spans 16 amino acids. Germline V gene sequence: CDR1 LNHDA, CDR2 SQIVND (reference sequence). The junction had 10 bases not matched to a gene; V was cut back by 4 bases and J by 2 bases. The full variable domain, its missing parts supplied by reference TRBV19 and TRBJ1-2, is DGGITQSPKYLFRKEGQNVTLSCEQNLNHDAMYWYRQDPGQGLRLIYYSQIVNDFQKGDIAEGYSVSREKKESFPLTVTSAQKNPTAFYLCASSTHGRQGNYGYTFGSGTRLTVV.

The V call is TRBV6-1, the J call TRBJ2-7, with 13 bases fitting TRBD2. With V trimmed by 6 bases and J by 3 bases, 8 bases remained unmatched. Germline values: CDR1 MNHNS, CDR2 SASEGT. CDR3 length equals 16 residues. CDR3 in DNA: TGTGCCAGCAGCCGGGGACTAGCGGGACTGCTCTACGAGCAGTACTTC. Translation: CASSRGLAGLLYEQYF.

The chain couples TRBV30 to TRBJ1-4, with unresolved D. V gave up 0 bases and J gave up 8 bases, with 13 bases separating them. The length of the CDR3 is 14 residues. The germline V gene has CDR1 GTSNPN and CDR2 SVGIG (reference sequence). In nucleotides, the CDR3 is TGTGCCTGGAGTGTAAGGACCTACGGGGAAAAACTGTTTTTT. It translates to CAWSVRTYGEKLFF.

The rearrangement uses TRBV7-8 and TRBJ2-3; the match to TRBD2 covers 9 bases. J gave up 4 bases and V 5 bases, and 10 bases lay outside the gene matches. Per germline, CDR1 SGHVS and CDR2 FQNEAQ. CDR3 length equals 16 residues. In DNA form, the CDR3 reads TGTGCCAGCAGCCTGCCCAGGACTAGCGTCTCAGATACGCAGTATTTT. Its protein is CASSLPRTSVSDTQYF.

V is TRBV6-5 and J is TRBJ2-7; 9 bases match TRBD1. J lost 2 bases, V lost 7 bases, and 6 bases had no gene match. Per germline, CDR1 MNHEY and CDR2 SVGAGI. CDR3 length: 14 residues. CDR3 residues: CASIGTGKAYEQYF. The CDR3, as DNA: TGTGCCAGCATCGGGACAGGGAAGGCCTACGAGCAGTACTTC.

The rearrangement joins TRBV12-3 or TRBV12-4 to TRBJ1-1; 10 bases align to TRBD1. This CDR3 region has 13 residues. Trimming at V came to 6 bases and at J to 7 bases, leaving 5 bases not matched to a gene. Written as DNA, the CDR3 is TGTGCCAGCAGCGACAGGGGGCAAGGTGAAGCTTTCTTT. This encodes CASSDRGQGEAFF.

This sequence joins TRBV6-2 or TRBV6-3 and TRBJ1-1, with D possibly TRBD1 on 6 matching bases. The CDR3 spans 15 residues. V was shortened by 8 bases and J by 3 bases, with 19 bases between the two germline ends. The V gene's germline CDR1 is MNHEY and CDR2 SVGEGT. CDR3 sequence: CASRTGGAGDTEAFF. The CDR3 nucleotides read TGTGCCAGCCGTACGGGGGGCGCGGGAGACACTGAAGCTTTCTTT.

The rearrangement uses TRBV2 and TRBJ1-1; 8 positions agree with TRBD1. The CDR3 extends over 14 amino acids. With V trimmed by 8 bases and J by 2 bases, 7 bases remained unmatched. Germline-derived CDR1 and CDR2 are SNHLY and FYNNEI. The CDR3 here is CASLQGQANTEAFF. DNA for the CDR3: TGTGCCAGCCTCCAGGGACAGGCTAACACTGAAGCTTTCTTT.

The CDR3 here is CASKVAGAGQETQYF. In DNA, the CDR3 is TGTGCCAGTAAGGTAGCGGGGGCCGGCCAAGAGACCCAGTACTTC. The chain carries TRBV19 and TRBJ2-5; 9 bases match TRBD2. Germline V lookup: CDR1 LNHDA, CDR2 SQIVND (reference sequence). Trimming removed 7 bases from V and 1 base from J; junction bases left unmatched: 7. The CDR3 contains 15 residues.

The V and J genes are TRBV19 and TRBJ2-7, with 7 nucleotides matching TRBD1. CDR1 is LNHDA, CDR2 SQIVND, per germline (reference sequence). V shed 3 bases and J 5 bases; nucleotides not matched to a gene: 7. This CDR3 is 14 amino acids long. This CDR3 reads CASSISRGSNEQYF. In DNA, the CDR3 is TGTGCCAGTAGTATTTCCAGGGGGAGCAACGAGCAGTACTTC.

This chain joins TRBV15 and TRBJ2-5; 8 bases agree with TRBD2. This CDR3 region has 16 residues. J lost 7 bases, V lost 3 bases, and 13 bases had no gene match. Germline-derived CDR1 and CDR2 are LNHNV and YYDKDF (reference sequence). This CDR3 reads CATSSPGGGPLGTQYF. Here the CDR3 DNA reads TGTGCCACCAGCAGTCCGGGCGGGGGGCCCTTGGGGACCCAGTACTTC.

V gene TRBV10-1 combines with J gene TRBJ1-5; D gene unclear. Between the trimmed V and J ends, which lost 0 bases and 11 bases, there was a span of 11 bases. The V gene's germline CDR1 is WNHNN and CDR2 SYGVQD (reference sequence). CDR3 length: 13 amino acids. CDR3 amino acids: CASSESTSGTQHF. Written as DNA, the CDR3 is TGCGCCAGCAGTGAGTCTACATCAGGAACCCAGCATTTT.